This is a list of T cell receptor beta chains from one sample in a study of blood T cell repertoires in COVID-19. TCRdb's table, derived via immunoSEQ multiplex PCR, lists solely in-frame clones and lacks some. The table has over 200,000 clones, approximately 85% seen once. Sequenced input: PBMCs or T cells enriched from blood (not recorded which). These receptors were collected from a woman aged 45 to 65 who had recovered from COVID-19. Both conserved end residues are part of each CDR3. D genes are given only for firm matches. Size tells how often a clone was seen (once, few, many) or the class of an expanded clone, and some rows leave it out.

cdr3_nt	cdr3_aa	v_call	d_call	j_call	clone_size
TGTGCCATCCCTGATACTGTACGTACGTCTGGCTACACCTTC	CAIPDTVRTSGYTF	TRBV10-3	.	TRBJ1-2	.
TGTGCCAGCAGACCAAGACAGGGCCCCAATCAGCCCCAGCATTTT	CASRPRQGPNQPQHF	TRBV6-5	TRBD1	TRBJ1-5	.
TGTGCCAGCAGCCTAGGGACTAGCGGAGCTAGCACAGATACGCAGTATTTT	CASSLGTSGASTDTQYF	TRBV7-6	TRBD2	TRBJ2-3	.
TGTGCCAGCAGCACAGGAACTAACACATACAATGAGCAGTTCTTC	CASSTGTNTYNEQFF	TRBV5-5	.	TRBJ2-1	.
TGTGCCAGTAGTATAGGAGACAGGGCGAATAGCTATAGCAATCAGCCCCAGCATTTT	CASSIGDRANSYSNQPQHF	TRBV19	TRBD1	TRBJ1-5	.
TGTGCCAGCAGTGACAGGACAGATACGCAGTATTTT	CASSDRTDTQYF	TRBV2	.	TRBJ2-3	.
TGCACCAGCAGCAGGCGGCGGGAGGGCTCGGCAGATACGCAGTATTTT	CTSSRRREGSADTQYF	TRBV1	.	TRBJ2-3	.
TGTGCCAGCGGAGGTAGCGGGTCGAACACCGGGGAGCTGTTTTTT	CASGGSGSNTGELFF	TRBV6-4	TRBD2	TRBJ2-2	.
TGTGCCAGCAGCTCGGGACAGGGACTTTCCTTGGGGCAGTACTTC	CASSSGQGLSLGQYF	TRBV5-8	TRBD1	TRBJ2-7	.
TGTGCCAGCAGCTTGGAACCAGGGGGACGGCAGCCCCAGCATTTT	CASSLEPGGRQPQHF	TRBV5-5	TRBD1	TRBJ1-5	.
TGTGCCAGCAGTGACGAGCCCGGACAGGGGTTGGATGGCTACACCTTC	CASSDEPGQGLDGYTF	TRBV6-4	TRBD1	TRBJ1-2	.
TGTGCCAGCAGCTTAGGCCGACAGGGTTTCACTGAAGCTTTCTTT	CASSLGRQGFTEAFF	TRBV7-9	TRBD1	TRBJ1-1	.
TGTGCCAGCAGCAAAGAGAGGGACAGGTCATATAGCAATCAGCCCCAGCATTTT	CASSKERDRSYSNQPQHF	TRBV21-1	.	TRBJ1-5	.
TGTGCCAGTAGTATAACAGGGATCAACACTGAAGCTTTCTTT	CASSITGINTEAFF	TRBV19	.	TRBJ1-1	.
TGTGCCAGCAGCCAAGCGTCAGGGGGACCATACGAGCAGTACTTC	CASSQASGGPYEQYF	TRBV3-1/TRBV3-2	TRBD1	TRBJ2-7	.
TGTGCCAGCTACAGTCTACAGGGGGCGTATATTAATTCACCCCTCCACTTT	CASYSLQGAYINSPLHF	TRBV2	TRBD1	TRBJ1-6	.
TGTGCCACCAGCCCATCACGTGGCGGGAGAGTAGGCTACGAGCAGTACTTC	CATSPSRGGRVGYEQYF	TRBV15	TRBD2	TRBJ2-7	.
TGTGCCAGCAGCCCCAGCCTAGCTTCAGCCTACGAGCAGTACTTC	CASSPSLASAYEQYF	TRBV6-5	.	TRBJ2-7	once
TGTGCCAGCAGCTTGGCCCAAACACAGAACACTGAAGCTTTCTTT	CASSLAQTQNTEAFF	TRBV5-4	.	TRBJ1-1	.
TGCGCCAGCAGCCTCTCTGCAACTAATGAAAAACTGTTTTTT	CASSLSATNEKLFF	TRBV5-1	.	TRBJ1-4	few
TGTGCCAGCACCCAGGGACTAGCGGGAGTAGAGACCCAGTACTTC	CASTQGLAGVETQYF	TRBV3-1/TRBV3-2	TRBD2	TRBJ2-5	.
TGTGCCAGCAGTTTACCAATGGTGAGCACTGAAGCTTTCTTT	CASSLPMVSTEAFF	TRBV28	.	TRBJ1-1	.
TGTGCCAGCAGCCCCACATTCCCTCCTTCAGGATACACTGAAGCTTTCTTT	CASSPTFPPSGYTEAFF	TRBV7-2	.	TRBJ1-1	few
TGTGCCAGCAGCCGGAACCTAGCGGGAGGAGGAGAGACCCAGTACTTC	CASSRNLAGGGETQYF	TRBV3-1/TRBV3-2	TRBD2	TRBJ2-5	.
TGTGCCAGCAGCTCCCAGATTTACACTGAAGCTTTCTTT	CASSSQIYTEAFF	TRBV14	.	TRBJ1-1	.
TGTGCCAGCAGCGGTAGACAGGGTCTGAACACTGAAGCTTTCTTT	CASSGRQGLNTEAFF	TRBV5-4	TRBD1	TRBJ1-1	.
TGTGCCAGCAGTCTCGGGAGTTCCTACAATGAGCAGTTCTTC	CASSLGSSYNEQFF	TRBV28	.	TRBJ2-1	.
TGCGCCAGCAGCCCCCCTAGCACTGAAGCTTTCTTT	CASSPPSTEAFF	TRBV5-1	.	TRBJ1-1	.
TGTGCCAGTAGCCCCCGCGGGAGCAATCAGCCCCAGCATTTT	CASSPRGSNQPQHF	TRBV19	.	TRBJ1-5	.
TGTGCCAGCAGTGAAGGGGACTCGGGATCCTACGAGCAGTACTTC	CASSEGDSGSYEQYF	TRBV2	.	TRBJ2-7	.
TGTGCCAGCAAATTCGGGCGGGAGGACACTGAAGCTTTCTTT	CASKFGREDTEAFF	TRBV6-5	.	TRBJ1-1	.
TGTGCCAGCAGCCCCTTCGGACAGGGGCTCAATGAGCAGTTCTTC	CASSPFGQGLNEQFF	TRBV7-9	TRBD1	TRBJ2-1	many
TGTGCCAGTAGTATGAGGGATTCGAGCAATCAGCCCCAGCATTTT	CASSMRDSSNQPQHF	TRBV19	.	TRBJ1-5	.
TGTGCCAGCAGCATAACTACAGGGGGGATGAACACTGAAGCTTTCTTT	CASSITTGGMNTEAFF	TRBV7-9	TRBD1	TRBJ1-1	.
TGTGCCAGCAGCTTGGGACAGGGGAACACTGAAGCTTTCTTT	CASSLGQGNTEAFF	TRBV11-3	TRBD1	TRBJ1-1	.
TGTGCCAGCAGCCACAGGGGCAACTATGGCTACACCTTC	CASSHRGNYGYTF	TRBV7-9	TRBD1	TRBJ1-2	.